This record looks at one T cell receptor (beta chain) sequence and its context. No antigen is known for it. TCR sequencing used cDNA made by reverse transcription of extracted RNA. Only in-frame clones appear in the TCRdb table, and some are missing; sequencing was by immunoSEQ multiplex PCR. The table includes more than 150,000 clones, 45% to 60% detected once. The sample originates from a study of CD8+ T cells in alopecia areata. Regarding the study as a whole: Under tofacitinib, fewer expanded CD8+ clones appeared among the top 100 scalp clones. Scalp samples also contribute reads from the resident alphabeta T cells found in normal skin.

Indicated treatment: oral pan-JAK inhibitor, 5-10 mg twice daily. Sample: CD8+ T cells sorted from blood, taken at approximately week 51, from a patient treated with tofacitinib. The sequence was collected from a human donor with alopecia areata.

This chain's CDR3 is CASSLVAGETQYF. DNA of the CDR3: TGTGCCAGCAGCTTAGTAGCGGGGGAGACCCAGTACTTC. The chain uses TRBV11-2 and TRBJ2-5; TRBD2 aligns across 8 bases. CDR3 size: 13 residues. V lost 1 base, J lost 5 bases, and 0 bases stayed unmatched. Germline CDR1 is SGHAT and CDR2 is FQNNGV.